The clone carrying this T cell receptor (beta chain) was detected only a few times. What it binds is not known. This entry comes from a study of T cell repertoires in cytomegalovirus infection. Study-level findings and limits: There were carriers of CMV plus the relevant HLA, and cumulative public TCR beta family frequency identified them.

TCRdb ran MiXCR on the reads and lists one entry per CDR3 protein. The sample lists 750,000 to 900,000 distinct CDR3 sequences; roughly 28% were seen once. The CDR3 has 12 amino acids. The germline V gene has CDR1 SNHLY and CDR2 FYNNEI. The chain links TRBV2 to TRBJ1-4; D gene uncertain. This sample comprised cultured CD8+ T cells from PBMCs, obtained from culture after CMV antigen stimulation. This receptor was obtained from a human donor in good health (CMV status not recorded). Some clones in this sample may be carry-over from other donors' samples. The CDR3 DNA reads TGTGCTAGCGGTGGAGTTAATGAAAAACTGTTTTTT. Translating it yields CASGGVNEKLFF.